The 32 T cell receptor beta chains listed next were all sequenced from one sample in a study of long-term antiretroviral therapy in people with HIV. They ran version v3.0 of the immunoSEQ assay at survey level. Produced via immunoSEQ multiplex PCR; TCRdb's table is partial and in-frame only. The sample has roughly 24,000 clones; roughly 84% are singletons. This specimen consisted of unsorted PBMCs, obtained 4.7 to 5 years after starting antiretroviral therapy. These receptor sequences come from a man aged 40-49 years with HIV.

As DNA, the CDR3 is TGTGCCGGAACCCCTGGCTACACCTTC. Its protein product is CAGTPGYTF. The genes are TRBV30 and TRBJ1-2, with D unresolved. The CDR3 sequence is 9 residues long. The V gene's germline CDR1 is GTSNPN and CDR2 SVGIG (reference sequence). Between the trimmed V and J ends, which lost 8 bases and 7 bases, there was a span of 8 bases.

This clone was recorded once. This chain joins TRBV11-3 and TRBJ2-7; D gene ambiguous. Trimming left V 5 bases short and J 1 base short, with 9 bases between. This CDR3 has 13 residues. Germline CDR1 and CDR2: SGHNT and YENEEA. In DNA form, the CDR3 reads TGTGCCAGCAGCCCCCGCAGGTCCTACGAGCAGTACTTC. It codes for CASSPRRSYEQYF.

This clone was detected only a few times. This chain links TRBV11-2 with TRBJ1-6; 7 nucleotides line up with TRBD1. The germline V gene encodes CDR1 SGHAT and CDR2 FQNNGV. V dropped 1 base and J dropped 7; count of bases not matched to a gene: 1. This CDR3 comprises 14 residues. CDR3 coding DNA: TGTGCCAGCAGCTTAGCACAGGGGAATTCACCCCTCCACTTT. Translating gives CASSLAQGNSPLHF.

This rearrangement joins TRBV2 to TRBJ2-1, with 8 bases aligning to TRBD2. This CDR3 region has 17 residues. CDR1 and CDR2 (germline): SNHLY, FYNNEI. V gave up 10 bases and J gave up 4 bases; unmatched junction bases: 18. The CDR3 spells CATPPMGGLAGYNEQFF. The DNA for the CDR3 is TGTGCCACCCCACCAATGGGGGGGCTAGCGGGTTACAATGAGCAGTTCTTC.

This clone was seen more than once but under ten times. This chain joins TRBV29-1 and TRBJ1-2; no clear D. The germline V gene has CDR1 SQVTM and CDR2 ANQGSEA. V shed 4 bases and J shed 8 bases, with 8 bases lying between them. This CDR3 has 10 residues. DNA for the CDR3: TGCAGCGTTGTAGCAAACGGCTACACCTTC. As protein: CSVVANGYTF.

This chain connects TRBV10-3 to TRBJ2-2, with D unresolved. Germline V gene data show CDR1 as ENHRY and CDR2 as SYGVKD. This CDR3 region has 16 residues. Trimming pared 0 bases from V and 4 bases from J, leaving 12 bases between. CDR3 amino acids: CAISESASLGTGELFF. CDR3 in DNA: TGTGCCATCAGTGAGTCAGCCAGTTTAGGCACCGGGGAGCTGTTTTTT.

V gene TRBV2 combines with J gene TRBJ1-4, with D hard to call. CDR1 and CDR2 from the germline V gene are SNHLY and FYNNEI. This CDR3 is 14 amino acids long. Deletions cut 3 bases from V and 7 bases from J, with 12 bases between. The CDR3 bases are TGTGCCAGCAGTGAGGGCAGTGATCCTGAAAAACTGTTTTTT. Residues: CASSEGSDPEKLFF.

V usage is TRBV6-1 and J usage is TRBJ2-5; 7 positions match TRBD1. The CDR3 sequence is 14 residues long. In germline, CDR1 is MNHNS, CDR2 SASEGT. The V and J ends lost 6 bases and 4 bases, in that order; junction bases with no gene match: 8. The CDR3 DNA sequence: TGTGCCAGCAGCGACAGGGCTCCCGGAGAGACCCAGTACTTC. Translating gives CASSDRAPGETQYF.

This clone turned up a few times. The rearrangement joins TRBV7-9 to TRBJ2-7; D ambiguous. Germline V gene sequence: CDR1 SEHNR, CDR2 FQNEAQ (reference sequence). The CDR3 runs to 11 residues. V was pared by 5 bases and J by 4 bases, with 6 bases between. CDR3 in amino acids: CASSPEYEQYF. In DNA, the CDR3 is TGTGCCAGCAGCCCCGAATACGAGCAGTACTTC.

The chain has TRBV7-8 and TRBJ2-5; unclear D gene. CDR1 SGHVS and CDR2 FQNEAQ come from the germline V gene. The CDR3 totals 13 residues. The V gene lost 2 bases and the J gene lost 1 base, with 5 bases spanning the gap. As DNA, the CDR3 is TGTGCCAGCAGCTTAACAATCCAAGAGACCCAGTACTTC. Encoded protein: CASSLTIQETQYF.

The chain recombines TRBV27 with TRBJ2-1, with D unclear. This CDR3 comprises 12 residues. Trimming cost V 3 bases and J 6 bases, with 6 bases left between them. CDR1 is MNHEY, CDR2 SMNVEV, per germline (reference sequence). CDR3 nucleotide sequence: TGTGCCAGCAGTTTGTCAGGCAATGAGCAGTTCTTC. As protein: CASSLSGNEQFF.

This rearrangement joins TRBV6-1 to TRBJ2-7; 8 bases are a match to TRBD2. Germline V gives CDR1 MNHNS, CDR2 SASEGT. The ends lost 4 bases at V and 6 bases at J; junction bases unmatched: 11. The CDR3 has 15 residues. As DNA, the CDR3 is TGTGCCAGCAGTGTCGGGGGGGCTAGCGGAGCCGAGCAGTACTTC. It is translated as CASSVGGASGAEQYF.

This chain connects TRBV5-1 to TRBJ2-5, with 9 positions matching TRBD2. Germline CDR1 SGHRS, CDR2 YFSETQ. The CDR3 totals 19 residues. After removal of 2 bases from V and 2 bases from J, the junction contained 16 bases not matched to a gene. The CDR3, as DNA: TGCGCCAGCAGCTTACCAAACGGACCTTTAGCGGGAGAACAAGAGACCCAGTACTTC. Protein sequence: CASSLPNGPLAGEQETQYF.

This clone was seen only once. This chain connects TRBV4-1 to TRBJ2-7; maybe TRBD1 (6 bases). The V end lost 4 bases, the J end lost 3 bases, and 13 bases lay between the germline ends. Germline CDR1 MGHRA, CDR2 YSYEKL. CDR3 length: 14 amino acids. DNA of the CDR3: TGCGCCAGCAGCCTACTCAGGGGCTACTACGAGCAGTACTTC. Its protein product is CASSLLRGYYEQYF.

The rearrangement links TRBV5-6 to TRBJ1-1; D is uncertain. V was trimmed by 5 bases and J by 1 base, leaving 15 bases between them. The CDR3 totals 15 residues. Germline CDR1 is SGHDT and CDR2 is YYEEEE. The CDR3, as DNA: TGTGCCAGCAGACCTTTTGGCGAGGCGAACACTGAAGCTTTCTTT. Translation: CASRPFGEANTEAFF.

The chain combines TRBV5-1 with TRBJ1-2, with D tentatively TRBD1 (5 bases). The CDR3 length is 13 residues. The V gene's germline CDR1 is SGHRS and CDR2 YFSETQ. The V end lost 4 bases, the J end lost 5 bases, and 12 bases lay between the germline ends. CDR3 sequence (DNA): TGCGCCAGCAGCGCCGGGACTCAGTATGGCTACACCTTC. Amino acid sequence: CASSAGTQYGYTF.

The CDR3: CASSLVAGARETQYF. Written as DNA, the CDR3 is TGCGCCAGCAGCTTGGTGGCGGGGGCTCGGGAGACCCAGTACTTC. This rearrangement joins TRBV5-1 to TRBJ2-5; tentative D call: TRBD2 (7 bases). The V gene's germline CDR1 is SGHRS and CDR2 YFSETQ. Trimming removed 0 bases from V and 5 bases from J, with 14 bases in between. This CDR3 has 15 residues.

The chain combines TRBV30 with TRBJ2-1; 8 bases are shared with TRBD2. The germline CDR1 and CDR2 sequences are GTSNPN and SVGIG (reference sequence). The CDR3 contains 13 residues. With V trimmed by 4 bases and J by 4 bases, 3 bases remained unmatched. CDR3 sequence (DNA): TGTGCCTGGATGGTAGCGGGATACAATGAGCAGTTCTTC. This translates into CAWMVAGYNEQFF.

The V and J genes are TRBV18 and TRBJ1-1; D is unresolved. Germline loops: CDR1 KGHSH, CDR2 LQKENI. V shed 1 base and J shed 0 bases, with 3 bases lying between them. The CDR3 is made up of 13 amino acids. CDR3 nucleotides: TGTGCCAGCTCACCACTTCTGAACACTGAAGCTTTCTTT. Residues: CASSPLLNTEAFF.

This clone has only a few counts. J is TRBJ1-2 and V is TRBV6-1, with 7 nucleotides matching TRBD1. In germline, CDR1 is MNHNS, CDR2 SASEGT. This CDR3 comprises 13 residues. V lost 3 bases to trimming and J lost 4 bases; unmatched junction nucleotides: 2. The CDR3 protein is CASSEWDSYGYTF. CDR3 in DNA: TGTGCCAGCAGTGAGTGGGACAGCTATGGCTACACCTTC.

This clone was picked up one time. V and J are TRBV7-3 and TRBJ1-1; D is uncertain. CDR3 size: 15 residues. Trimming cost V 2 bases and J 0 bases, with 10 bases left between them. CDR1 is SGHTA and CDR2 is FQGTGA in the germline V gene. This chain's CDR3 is CASSLQKIMNTEAFF. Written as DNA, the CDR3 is TGTGCCAGCAGCTTACAGAAGATCATGAACACTGAAGCTTTCTTT.

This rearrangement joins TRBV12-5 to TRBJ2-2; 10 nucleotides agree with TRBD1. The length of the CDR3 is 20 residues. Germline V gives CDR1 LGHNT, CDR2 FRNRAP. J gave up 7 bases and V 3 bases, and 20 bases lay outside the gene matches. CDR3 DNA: TGTGCTAGTGGTTTTGCAGGGACATTAGGGACAGGGGAGGTTGGCGGGGAGCTGTTTTTT. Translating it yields CASGFAGTLGTGEVGGELFF.

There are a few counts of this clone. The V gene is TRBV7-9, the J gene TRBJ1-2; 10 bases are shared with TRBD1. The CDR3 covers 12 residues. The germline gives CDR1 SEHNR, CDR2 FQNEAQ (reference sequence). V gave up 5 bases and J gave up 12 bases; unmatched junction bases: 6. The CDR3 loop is CASSLGTGENTF. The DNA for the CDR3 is TGTGCCAGCAGCCTAGGGACAGGGGAGAACACCTTC.

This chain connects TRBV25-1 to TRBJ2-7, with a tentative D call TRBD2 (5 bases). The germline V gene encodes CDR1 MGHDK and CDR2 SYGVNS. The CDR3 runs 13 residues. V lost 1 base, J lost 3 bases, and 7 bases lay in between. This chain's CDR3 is CASSESGLYEQYF. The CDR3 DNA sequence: TGTGCCAGCAGTGAATCCGGACTCTACGAGCAGTACTTC.

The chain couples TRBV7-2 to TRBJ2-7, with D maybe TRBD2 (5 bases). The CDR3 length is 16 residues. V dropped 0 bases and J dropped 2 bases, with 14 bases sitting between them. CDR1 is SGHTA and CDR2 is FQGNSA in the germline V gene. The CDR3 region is CASSLADGLGTYEQYF. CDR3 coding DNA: TGTGCCAGCAGCTTAGCGGATGGACTGGGTACCTACGAGCAGTACTTC.

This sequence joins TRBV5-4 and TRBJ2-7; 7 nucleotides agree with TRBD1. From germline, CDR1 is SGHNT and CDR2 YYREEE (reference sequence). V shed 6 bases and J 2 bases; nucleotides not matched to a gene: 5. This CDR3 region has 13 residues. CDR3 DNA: TGTGCCAGCACCCAGGGGGACACCTACGAGCAGTACTTC. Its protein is CASTQGDTYEQYF.

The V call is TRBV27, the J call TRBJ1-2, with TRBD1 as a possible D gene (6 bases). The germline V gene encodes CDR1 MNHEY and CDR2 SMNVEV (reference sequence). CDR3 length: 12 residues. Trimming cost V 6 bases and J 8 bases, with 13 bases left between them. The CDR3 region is CASRTGASGYTF. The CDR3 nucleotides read TGTGCCAGCAGAACGGGGGCGTCGGGCTACACCTTC.

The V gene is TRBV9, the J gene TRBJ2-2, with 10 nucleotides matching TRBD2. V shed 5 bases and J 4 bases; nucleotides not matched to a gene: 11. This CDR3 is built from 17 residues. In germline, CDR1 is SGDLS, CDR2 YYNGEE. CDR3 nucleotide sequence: TGTGCCAGCAGTCCAGAAAGCGGGGGGGCCGGCACCGGGGAGCTGTTTTTT. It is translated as CASSPESGGAGTGELFF.

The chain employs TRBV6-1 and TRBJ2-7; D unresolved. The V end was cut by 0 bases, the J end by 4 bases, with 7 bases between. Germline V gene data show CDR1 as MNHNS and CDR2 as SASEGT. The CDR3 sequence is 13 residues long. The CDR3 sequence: CASSEAWVYEQYF. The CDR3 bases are TGTGCCAGCAGTGAAGCGTGGGTTTACGAGCAGTACTTC.

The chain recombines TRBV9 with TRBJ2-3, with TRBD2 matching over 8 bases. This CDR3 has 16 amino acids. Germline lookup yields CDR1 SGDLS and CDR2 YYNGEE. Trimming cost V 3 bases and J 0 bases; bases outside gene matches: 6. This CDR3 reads CASSGSGGLSTDTQYF. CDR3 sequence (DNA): TGTGCCAGCAGCGGAAGCGGGGGCCTAAGCACAGATACGCAGTATTTT.

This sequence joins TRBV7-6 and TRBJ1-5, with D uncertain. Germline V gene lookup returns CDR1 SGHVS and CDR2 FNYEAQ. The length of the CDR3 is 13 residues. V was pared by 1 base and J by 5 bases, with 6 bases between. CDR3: CASSLVEDQPQHF. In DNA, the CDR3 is TGTGCCAGCAGCTTAGTCGAGGATCAGCCCCAGCATTTT.

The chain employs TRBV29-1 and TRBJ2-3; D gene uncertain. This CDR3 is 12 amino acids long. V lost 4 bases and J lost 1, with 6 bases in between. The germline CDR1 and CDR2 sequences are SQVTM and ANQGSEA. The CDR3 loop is CSVGAGTDTQYF. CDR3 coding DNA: TGCAGCGTTGGGGCTGGCACAGATACGCAGTATTTT.